This T cell receptor (beta chain) was retrieved from a study of cytomegalovirus exposure and HLA in healthy donors. This CDR3 has 13 amino acids. V was shortened by 7 bases and J by 1 base, with 10 bases between the two germline ends. Germline CDR1 LNHDA, CDR2 SQIVND (reference sequence). The PCR made use of 60 Vbeta and 13 Jbeta primers. The data were produced by immunoSEQ multiplex PCR, yet TCRdb's version contains in-frame clones alone and is incomplete. The sample shows approximately 75,000 clones, 60% to 85% of them seen only once. The chain carries TRBV19 and TRBJ1-1; D is ambiguous. The TCR was taken from a male donor in good health and CMV-seronegative. Sequencing was performed on PBMCs. CDR3 sequence (DNA): TGTGCCAGTAAAACCTACAGGAACACTGAAGCTTTCTTT. It encodes CASKTYRNTEAFF. Combining the CDR3 with reference TRBV19 and TRBJ1-1 gives the whole variable domain DGGITQSPKYLFRKEGQNVTLSCEQNLNHDAMYWYRQDPGQGLRLIYYSQIVNDFQKGDIAEGYSVSREKKESFPLTVTSAQKNPTAFYLCASKTYRNTEAFFGQGTRLTVV.